This T cell receptor beta chain was observed in a study of PD-L1 blockade in urothelial cancer (dated 2017 in TCRdb). Turning to the overall study: Therapy was started at some point between 2012 and 2014 for all patients, and atezolizumab 1,200 mg was administered intravenously every 3 weeks. About 90% of the 29 patients were males with bladder-origin urothelial cancer, and about 65% of the roughly 29 reported a prior smoking history. Patients had an ECOG performance status of 0 or 1 and had received between 0 and 3 prior chemotherapy regimens. Blood samples were analyzed at two time points: 3 weeks after treatment start (second dose) and 6 weeks after treatment start. Blood samples gave a median of about 130,000 T cells and approximately 80,000 unique TCRs, with a median clonality of around 0.08. Somatic, immune and clinical correlates of response to PD-L1 blockade with atezolizumab in urothelial cancer were the focus of an exploratory multi-omic analysis. Pretreatment tumor samples, along with matched peripheral blood serially collected before and after atezolizumab treatment, were subjected to TCR sequencing. Durable clinical benefit was defined as progression-free survival longer than 6 months, and TCR features were also tested against progression-free and overall survival. In the same patients who had TCR sequencing, pretreatment tumors also underwent whole exome sequencing and RNA sequencing. Eight to ten patients achieved durable clinical benefit and 20 did not. Some 29 patients had pretreatment blood TCR-seq, about 25 had at least one posttreatment blood collection, and about 25 had tumor TCR-seq.

What the research found in general, with its limitations: A pretreatment peripheral blood TCR clonality below the median was linked to improved progression-free and overall survival. Small sample size (n ≈ 27) and many exploratory analyses mean the results are intended to be hypothesis-generating. Among patients with durable benefit, tumor-associated TCR clones showed greater expansion in peripheral blood 3 weeks after treatment started (n of about 21, p = 0.022).

Remarks on this clone: The antigen it binds to is not known. No clone much larger than this one lies a single base away; base qualities are absent.

In light of the paper, this sample's time point label describes: pretreatment peripheral blood. The cohort comprised 25 to 30 patients with locally advanced or metastatic urothelial carcinoma treated at Memorial Sloan Kettering on a trial protocol. Peripheral blood mononuclear cells were collected from each patient pretreatment and during treatment, giving between 1 and 8 total time points per patient. The Qiagen DNeasy Blood extraction kit was used to purify genomic DNA from total PBMCs and tumor samples. PBMCs were collected pretreatment and during treatment, and were isolated and stored as previously described. To estimate absolute template abundance from read counts, synthetic TCR analog templates were spiked into each PCR. The immunoSEQ assay was used to amplify TCRbeta CDR3 regions from genomic DNA with bias-controlled V and J gene primers. Sequencing of rearranged TCRbeta segments was done at approximately 20X coverage. In the authors' own workflow: Clustering was used to correct sequencing errors, and CDR3s were annotated against IMGT to assign V, D and J genes. Downstream analyses used only productive TCRbeta rearrangements, leaving out any out-of-frame or stop-codon sequences. To compute clonality, Shannon entropy was normalized by the log of the number of unique productive sequences and then subtracted from one. Fisher's exact test with Benjamini-Hochberg correction, at a threshold of adjusted p below 0.01, was used to find clones that differed between time points or between blood and tumor. TCRdb re-hosts the immuneACCESS table, in-frame sequences only. Its copies lack some clones; in the studies checked, an unresolved V gene accounts for under half of them, and the cause for the rest is not known. V, J and clone size derive from that table, while D and trimming were established from the DNA sequence. The sample profile shows 45,000 to 60,000 clones; about 85% of them were found once. 15% to 19% of the sample comes from the top ten.

The CDR3, from cysteine to phenylalanine, totals 15 residues. The read is trimmed to its CDR3 DNA, 45 bases read in frame from base 1. A distance of 13 bases separates the germline ends of V and J, which lose 5 bases and 2 bases respectively. The CDR1 and CDR2 encoded by the germline V gene are SQVTM and ANQGSEA. The TCR sequence derives from a man between 70 and 80 years old with urothelial cancer. The sample in question was PBMCs, obtained around atezolizumab (anti-PD-L1) treatment. The rearranged segments are TRBV29-1 and TRBJ2-6; TRBD2 is possibly the D segment (6 matching bases). The DNA reads TGCAGCGTTTTAGGGAGGCCCCCTGGGGCCAACGTCCTGACTTTC. Its product reads: CSVLGRPPGANVLTF.